These 13 T cell receptor beta chains came from one sample sequenced in a study of vaccination effects on CD4 cells after COVID-19. These TCRs are of unknown antigen specificity. Before sequencing, viral peptide pools were used by the ViraFEST assay to expand antigen-specific CD4+ T cells. Between days 9 and 10 of culture, CD4+ T cells were separated out. Each participant was administered two doses of either the BNT162b2 or the mRNA-1273 vaccine. Sequenced by immunoSEQ multiplex PCR; TCRdb stores in-frame clones only, minus some. There are fewer than 90,000 clones in the sample; roughly 80% occur only once, and roughly 1.1% lies in the top ten. The sequencing here drew on CD4+ T cells from PBMCs cultured with HCoV-OC43 spike peptides, taken after COVID-19 vaccination. Subset described: HCoV-OC43 spike overlapping peptide pool stimulation. The receptors shown here come from a human donor who received a COVID-19 vaccine.

This chain connects TRBV24-1 to TRBJ2-6, with a weak D call TRBD1 (6 bases). Germline V lookup: CDR1 KGHDR, CDR2 SFDVKD. V was shortened by 5 bases and J by 0 bases, with 10 bases between the two germline ends. The CDR3 is 16 residues long. In DNA, the CDR3 is TGTGCCACCAGTGGTACAGGGAGCTCTGGGGCCAACGTCCTGACTTTC. Amino acid sequence: CATSGTGSSGANVLTF.

Remarks on this clone: The same CDR3 also results from other DNA sequences found in this sample. V usage is TRBV18 and J usage is TRBJ1-1; D uncertain. CDR3 length: 13 residues. The V gene's germline CDR1 is KGHSH and CDR2 LQKENI. V lost 3 bases and J 1 base, leaving 6 bases between the germline ends. In DNA, the CDR3 is TGTGCCAGCTCACCCCCGGGGAACACTGAAGCTTTCTTT. Amino acid sequence: CASSPPGNTEAFF.

V is TRBV28 and J is TRBJ1-1, with D possibly matching TRBD1 (6 bases). The CDR3 runs to 15 residues. Trimming removed 1 base at V and 6 bases at J, with 15 bases between. Germline assignment: CDR1 MDHEN and CDR2 SYDVKM. Here the CDR3 reads CASSLSGGAFAEAFF. The CDR3 region has the DNA TGTGCCAGCAGTTTATCGGGGGGCGCGTTCGCTGAAGCTTTCTTT.

The rearrangement joins TRBV12-5 to TRBJ2-1; a possible D gene is TRBD1 (6 bases). The CDR3 runs 16 residues. V was trimmed by 0 bases and J by 2 bases, leaving 11 bases between them. CDR1 LGHNT and CDR2 FRNRAP come from the germline V gene. The CDR3 DNA is TGTGCTAGTGGTTTGGTACTGGGGGCCGCCTACAATGAGCAGTTCTTC. Its protein is CASGLVLGAAYNEQFF. Combining the CDR3 with reference TRBV12-5 and TRBJ2-1 gives the whole variable domain DARVTQTPRHKVTEMGQEVTMRCQPILGHNTVFWYRQTMMQGLELLAYFRNRAPLDDSGMPKDRFSAEMPDATLATLKIQPSEPRDSAVYFCASGLVLGAAYNEQFFGPGTRLTVL.

The chain couples TRBV11-2 to TRBJ2-5; D unclear. Germline V lookup: CDR1 SGHAT, CDR2 FQNNGV. CDR3 size: 11 residues. V was shortened by 5 bases and J by 5 bases, with 6 bases between the two germline ends. The CDR3: CASSPAETQYF. CDR3 sequence (DNA): TGTGCCAGCAGCCCCGCGGAGACCCAGTACTTC.

The V and J genes are TRBV4-3 and TRBJ2-1; D may be TRBD2 (6 bases). The CDR3 is made up of 13 amino acids. Between the trimmed V and J ends, which lost 2 bases and 12 bases, there was a span of 14 bases. Germline CDR1 reads LGHNA; CDR2 reads YSLEER. The CDR3 loop is CASSQLNGGSQFF. The CDR3 DNA reads as TGCGCCAGCAGCCAATTAAATGGGGGGTCGCAGTTCTTC.

The chain employs TRBV29-1 and TRBJ1-1, with unresolved D. Germline values: CDR1 SQVTM, CDR2 ANQGSEA. The CDR3 totals 13 residues. The V gene lost 0 bases and the J gene lost 7 bases, with 12 bases spanning the gap. This CDR3 reads CSVEDERHIEAFF. The DNA for the CDR3 is TGCAGCGTTGAAGATGAGAGACATATTGAAGCTTTCTTT.

This clone was observed a few times. The chain carries TRBV7-2 and TRBJ1-4; D not certain. V shed 3 bases and J shed 2 bases, with 7 bases lying between them. The length of the CDR3 is 14 residues. Germline-derived CDR1 and CDR2 are SGHTA and FQGNSA. The CDR3 loop reads CASSFISTNEKLFF. As DNA, the CDR3 is TGTGCCAGCAGCTTCATCAGCACTAATGAAAAACTGTTTTTT.

This clone was seen only a few times. V and J are TRBV19 and TRBJ1-1; D call uncertain. V was clipped by 7 bases and J by 8 bases, with 11 bases between them. The CDR3 contains 11 residues. Germline CDR1 is LNHDA and CDR2 is SQIVND (reference sequence). The CDR3 spells CASTHGLEAFF. DNA of the CDR3: TGTGCCAGTACCCATGGACTGGAAGCTTTCTTT.

The rearrangement links TRBV11-2 to TRBJ2-5, with 10 nucleotides matching TRBD2. This CDR3 is 18 amino acids long. Looked up from germline, CDR1 is SGHAT and CDR2 is FQNNGV. Trimming took 1 base from V and 0 from J; bases not matched to a gene: 8. CDR3 loop: CASSLVFFGLADQETQYF. In DNA form, the CDR3 reads TGTGCCAGCAGCTTAGTGTTCTTTGGACTAGCGGACCAAGAGACCCAGTACTTC.

The rearrangement joins TRBV5-6 to TRBJ2-5; D is unclear. The germline V gene encodes CDR1 SGHDT and CDR2 YYEEEE. The CDR3 loop spans 14 amino acids. Trimming stripped 1 base from V and 5 bases from J, with 12 bases between. This CDR3 is CASSLWSSGETQYF. Here the CDR3 DNA reads TGTGCCAGCAGCTTGTGGTCTTCCGGGGAGACCCAGTACTTC.

The chain uses TRBV3-1 (or the pseudogene TRBV3-2) and TRBJ1-4; 7 bases are a match to TRBD1. CDR3 length equals 15 residues. CDR1 is LGHDT and CDR2 is YNNKEL in the germline V gene (reference sequence). V shed 4 bases and J 7 bases; nucleotides not matched to a gene: 9. CDR3 sequence: CASSLSGTASEKLFF. The DNA for the CDR3 is TGTGCCAGCAGCCTGTCCGGGACAGCGAGTGAAAAACTGTTTTTT.

This chain connects TRBV28 to TRBJ1-3; no firm D call. The CDR3 sequence is 15 residues long. Germline V lookup: CDR1 MDHEN, CDR2 SYDVKM. Trimming shortened V by 1 base and J by 0 bases, and 7 bases separated the two germline ends. The CDR3 DNA reads as TGTGCCAGCAGTTTATTGCAGGTCTCTGGAAACACCATATATTTT. This sequence encodes CASSLLQVSGNTIYF.